A selection of T cell receptor beta chains follows, all from one sample in a study of T cells in Graves' hyperthyroidism and ophthalmopathy. TCRdb passed the multiplex PCR reads through MiXCR, listing each CDR3 protein once. The sample carries roughly 250,000 distinct CDR3 sequences, about 20% recorded once. The sequenced sample was blood. The source is a man under 40 with Graves' ophthalmopathy. CDR3s include the opening cysteine and the closing phenylalanine or tryptophan. D genes are given only for firm matches. A clone size is listed for some rows: how often the clone was seen (once, few, many), or a class if it is expanded.

TRBD1 | TRBJ2-7 | once | TRBV28 | TGTGCCAGCAGTCCAGGGGGCAATTACGAGCAGTACTTC | CASSPGGNYEQYF
TRBD1 | TRBJ1-4 | few | TRBV11-3 | TGTGCCAGCAGTCTTGCACGACAGGGGGCTTCTAATGAAAAACTGTTTTTT | CASSLARQGASNEKLFF
. | TRBJ2-5 | . | TRBV27 | TGTGCCAGCAGTCCGAGAGGGAAATGGGAGACCCAGTACTTC | CASSPRGKWETQYF
TRBD2 | TRBJ2-7 | many | TRBV13 | TGTGCCAGCAGCTCCCGACTAGCGGGACCATACGAGCAGTACTTC | CASSSRLAGPYEQYF
. | TRBJ2-3 | . | TRBV12-5 | TGTGCTAGTGGTTTGATGACGGAATGGGATACGCAGTATTTT | CASGLMTEWDTQYF
TRBD2 | TRBJ2-1 | few | TRBV6-6 | TGTGCCAGCAGTTACAGGGGACTAGCGGGAGGTTACTACAATGAGCAGTTCTTC | CASSYRGLAGGYYNEQFF
. | TRBJ2-2 | few | TRBV25-1 | TGTGCCAGCAGTGAGGACGGGGAGCTGTTTTTT | CASSEDGELFF
TRBD2 | TRBJ2-3 | many | TRBV7-8 | TGTGCCAGCAGCTCGAGCGGGAGCGTGGATACGCAGTATTTT | CASSSSGSVDTQYF
. | TRBJ1-6 | few | TRBV30 | TGTGCCTGGAGTGTAAGCAGGGTATCAAATTCACCCCTCCACTTT | CAWSVSRVSNSPLHF
TRBD2 | TRBJ2-1 | many | TRBV20-1 | TGCAGTGCCCGGGGACTAGCGGGGTACAATGAGCAGTTCTTC | CSARGLAGYNEQFF
. | TRBJ2-3 | . | TRBV7-3 | TGTGCCAGCAGCGTCCGACCAGGGACAGATACGCAGTATTTT | CASSVRPGTDTQYF
. | TRBJ1-5 | few | TRBV6-1 | TGTGCCAGCAGTGTCACACAATATAGCAATCAGCCCCAGCATTTT | CASSVTQYSNQPQHF
. | TRBJ1-5 | . | TRBV19 | TGTGCCAGTAGTAGGCGGGGGGGACATAGCAATCAGCCCCAGCATTTT | CASSRRGGHSNQPQHF
. | TRBJ1-3 | . | TRBV7-9 | TGTGCCAGCAGTGAAATGGGTACTGCTGGAAACACCATATATTTT | CASSEMGTAGNTIYF
TRBD1 | TRBJ1-2 | many | TRBV3-1 | TGTGCCAGCAGCCAAGAAAGGACAGGTGACTATGGCTACACCTTC | CASSQERTGDYGYTF
. | TRBJ1-2 | . | TRBV10-1 | TGCGCCAGCAGTGAGGTCGGTAGTACTGATTATAGCTACACCTTC | CASSEVGSTDYSYTF
. | TRBJ2-5 | many | TRBV18 | TGTGCCAGCTCACCAGGATTGCAAGAGACCCAGTACTTC | CASSPGLQETQYF
. | TRBJ2-1 | . | TRBV29-1 | TGCAGCGGGACAGAGTCCGGCTACAATGAGCAGTTCTTC | CSGTESGYNEQFF
TRBD2 | TRBJ2-3 | . | TRBV9 | TGTGCCAGCAGCTCAAGGACTAGCGGAGATACGCAGTATTTT | CASSSRTSGDTQYF
. | TRBJ2-7 | few | TRBV3-1 | TGTGCCAGCAGCACGCTTAGCTCCTACGAGCAGTACTTC | CASSTLSSYEQYF
. | TRBJ1-6 | few | TRBV6-1 | TGTGCCAGCGGCACCTTTGGATATAATTCACCCCTCCACTTT | CASGTFGYNSPLHF
. | TRBJ2-6 | few | TRBV20-1 | TGCAGTGCTAGTGCCAGGCTTAGCTCTGGGGCCAACGTCCTGACTTTC | CSASARLSSGANVLTF
. | TRBJ2-2 | once | TRBV15 | TGTGCCACCAGCAGAGATAGTAGTAACTCCGGGGAGCTGTTTTTT | CATSRDSSNSGELFF
. | TRBJ1-6 | few | TRBV12-5 | TGTGCTAGTGGTTTGGGGGGTGATTCACCCCTCCACTTT | CASGLGGDSPLHF
. | TRBJ2-7 | . | TRBV7-9 | TGTGCCAGCAGCTTAGGGGGGGGGGGCCGAAACTACGAGCAGTACTTC | CASSLGGGGRNYEQYF
TRBD1 | TRBJ1-5 | . | TRBV20-1 | TGCAGTGCGGGTCAGGGGGCGGCCCATAGCAATCAGCCCCAGCATTTT | CSAGQGAAHSNQPQHF
TRBD1 | TRBJ2-1 | few | TRBV10-3 | TGTGCCATTTCGACAGGGGGATACAATGAGCAGTTCTTC | CAISTGGYNEQFF